This T cell receptor beta chain emerged from a study of response to subunit inactivated influenza vaccine. V was clipped by 0 bases and J by 1 base; unmatched bases: 5. The CDR3 spans 17 residues. CDR1 is SGHAT and CDR2 is FQNNGV in the germline V gene. The sample holds a few counts of this clonotype. Its antigen is as yet unknown. Points from the study as a whole: A suggestion made by the authors is that each seasonal influenza vaccination recruits few new T cells.

TCRdb fed the RT-PCR reads into MiXCR, producing one record per CDR3 protein. The data contain almost 600,000 distinct CDR3 sequences, 14% of them singletons. The material was PBMCs from blood, obtained 11 to 12 days after vaccination. The TCR was taken from a man between 45 and 60 years old who received an inactivated influenza vaccine. The chain has TRBV11-2 and TRBJ2-3, with 9 positions matching TRBD2. As DNA, the CDR3 is TGTGCCAGCAGCTTAGAGGCGGGGGGGCTGGGCACAGATACGCAGTATTTT. Translation: CASSLEAGGLGTDTQYF.